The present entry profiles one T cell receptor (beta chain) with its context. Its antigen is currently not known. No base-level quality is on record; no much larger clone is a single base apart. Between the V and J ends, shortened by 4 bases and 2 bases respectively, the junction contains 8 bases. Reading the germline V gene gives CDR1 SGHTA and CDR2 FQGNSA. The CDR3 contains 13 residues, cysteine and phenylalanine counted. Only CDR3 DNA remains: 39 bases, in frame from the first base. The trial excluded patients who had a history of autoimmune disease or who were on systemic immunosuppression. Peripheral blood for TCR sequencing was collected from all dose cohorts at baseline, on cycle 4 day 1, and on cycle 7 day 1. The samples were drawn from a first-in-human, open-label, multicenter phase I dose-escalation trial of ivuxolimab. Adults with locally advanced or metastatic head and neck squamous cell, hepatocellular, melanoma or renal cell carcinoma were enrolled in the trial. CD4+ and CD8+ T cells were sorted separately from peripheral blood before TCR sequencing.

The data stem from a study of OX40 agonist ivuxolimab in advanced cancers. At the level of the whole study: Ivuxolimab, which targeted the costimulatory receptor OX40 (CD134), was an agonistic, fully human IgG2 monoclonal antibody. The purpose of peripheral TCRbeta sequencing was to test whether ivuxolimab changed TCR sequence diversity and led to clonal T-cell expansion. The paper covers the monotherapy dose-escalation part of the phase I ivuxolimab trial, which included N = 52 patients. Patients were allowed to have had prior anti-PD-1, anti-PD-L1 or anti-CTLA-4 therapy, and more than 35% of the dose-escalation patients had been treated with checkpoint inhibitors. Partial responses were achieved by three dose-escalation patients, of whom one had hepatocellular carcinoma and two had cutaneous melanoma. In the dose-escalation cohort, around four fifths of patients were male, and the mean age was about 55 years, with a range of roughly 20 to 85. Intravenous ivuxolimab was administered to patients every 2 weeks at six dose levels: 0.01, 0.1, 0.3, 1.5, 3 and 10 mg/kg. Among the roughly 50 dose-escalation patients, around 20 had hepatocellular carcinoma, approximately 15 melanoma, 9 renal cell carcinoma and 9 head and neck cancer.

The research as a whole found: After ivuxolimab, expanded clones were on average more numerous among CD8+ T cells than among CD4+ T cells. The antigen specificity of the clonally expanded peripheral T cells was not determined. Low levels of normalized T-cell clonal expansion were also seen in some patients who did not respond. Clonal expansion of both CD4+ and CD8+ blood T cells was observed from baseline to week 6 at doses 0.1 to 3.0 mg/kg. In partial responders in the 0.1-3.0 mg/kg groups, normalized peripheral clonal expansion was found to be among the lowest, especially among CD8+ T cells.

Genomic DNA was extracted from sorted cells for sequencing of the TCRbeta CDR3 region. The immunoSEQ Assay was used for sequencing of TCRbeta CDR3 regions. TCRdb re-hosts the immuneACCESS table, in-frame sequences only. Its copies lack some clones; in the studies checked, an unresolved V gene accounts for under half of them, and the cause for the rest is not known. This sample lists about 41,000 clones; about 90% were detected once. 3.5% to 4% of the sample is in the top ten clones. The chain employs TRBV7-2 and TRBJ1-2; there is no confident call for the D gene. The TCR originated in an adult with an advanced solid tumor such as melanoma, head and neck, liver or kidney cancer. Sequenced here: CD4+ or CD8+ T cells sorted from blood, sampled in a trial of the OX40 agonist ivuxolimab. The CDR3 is CASSSGPNYGYTF. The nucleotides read TGTGCCAGCAGCTCTGGACCGAACTATGGCTACACCTTC. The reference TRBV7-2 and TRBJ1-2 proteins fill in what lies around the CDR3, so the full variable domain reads GAGVSQSPSNKVTEKGKDVELRCDPISGHTALYWYRQSLGQGLEFLIYFQGNSAPDKSGLPSDRFSAERTGGSVSTLTIQRTQQEDSAVYLCASSSGPNYGYTFGSGTRLTVV.